This T cell receptor beta chain stems from a study of control samples from healthy donors and cancer patients. Method: immunoSEQ multiplex PCR; TCRdb's copy keeps in-frame clones and lacks some. This table holds about 34,000 clones, approximately 93% found once. CDR3 length: 14 amino acids. Germline CDR1 is MGHRA and CDR2 is YSYEKL. V was clipped by 8 bases and J by 1 base, with 14 bases between them. The receptor was derived from a man aged 40-50 years with colorectal cancer. The sequencing input was PBMCs. V is TRBV4-1 and J is TRBJ1-1; tentatively, D is TRBD1 (6 bases). The DNA of the CDR3 is TGCGCCAGCCGGGACACATATCCGAACACTGAAGCTTTCTTT. Translation: CASRDTYPNTEAFF.